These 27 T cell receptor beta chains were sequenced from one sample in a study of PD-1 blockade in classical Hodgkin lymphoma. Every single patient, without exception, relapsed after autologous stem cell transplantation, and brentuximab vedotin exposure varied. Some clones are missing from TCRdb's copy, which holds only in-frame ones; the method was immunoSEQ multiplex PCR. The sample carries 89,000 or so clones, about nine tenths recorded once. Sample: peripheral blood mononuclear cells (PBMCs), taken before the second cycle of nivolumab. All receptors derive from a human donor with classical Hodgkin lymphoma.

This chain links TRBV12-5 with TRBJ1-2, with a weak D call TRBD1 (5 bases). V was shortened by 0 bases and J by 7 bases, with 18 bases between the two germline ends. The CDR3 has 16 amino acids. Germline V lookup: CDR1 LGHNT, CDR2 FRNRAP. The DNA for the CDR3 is TGTGCTAGTGGTTTGGTACGATACCAGGGTTCGTCTGGCTACACCTTC. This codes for CASGLVRYQGSSGYTF.

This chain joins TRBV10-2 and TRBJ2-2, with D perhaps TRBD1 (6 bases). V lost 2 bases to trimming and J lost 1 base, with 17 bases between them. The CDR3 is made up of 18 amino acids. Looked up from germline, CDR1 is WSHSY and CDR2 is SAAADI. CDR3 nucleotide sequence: TGCGCCAGCAGTGAGCCTAAGACAGGCTCGGAGAACACCGGGGAGCTGTTTTTT. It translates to CASSEPKTGSENTGELFF.

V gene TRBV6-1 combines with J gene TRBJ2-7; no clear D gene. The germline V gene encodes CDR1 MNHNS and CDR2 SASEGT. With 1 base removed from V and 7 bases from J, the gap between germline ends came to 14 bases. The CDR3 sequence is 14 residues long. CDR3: CASSEGWVPGEQYF. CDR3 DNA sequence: TGTGCCAGCAGTGAAGGTTGGGTCCCCGGGGAGCAGTACTTC.

In DNA form, the CDR3 reads TGTGCCAGCAGTTACGACGGCTACAATGAGCAGTTCTTC. Translation: CASSYDGYNEQFF. J is TRBJ2-1 and V is TRBV6-5; D is undetermined. The CDR3 is made up of 13 amino acids. Per the germline V gene, CDR1 is MNHEY and CDR2 is SVGAGI. V was cut by 2 bases and J by 3 bases, with 5 bases left in between.

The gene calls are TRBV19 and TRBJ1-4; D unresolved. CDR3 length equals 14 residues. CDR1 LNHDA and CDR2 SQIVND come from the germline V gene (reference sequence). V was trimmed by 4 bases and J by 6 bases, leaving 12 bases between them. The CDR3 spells CASSKRGLYEKLFF. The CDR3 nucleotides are TGTGCCAGTAGTAAACGTGGGCTCTATGAAAAACTGTTTTTT.

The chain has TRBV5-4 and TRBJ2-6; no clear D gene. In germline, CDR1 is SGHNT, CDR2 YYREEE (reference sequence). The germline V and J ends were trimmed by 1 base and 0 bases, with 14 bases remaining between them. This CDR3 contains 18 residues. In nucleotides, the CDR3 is TGTGCCAGCAGCTTGTTTCGGCAGGATAGCTCTGGGGCCAACGTCCTGACTTTC. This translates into CASSLFRQDSSGANVLTF. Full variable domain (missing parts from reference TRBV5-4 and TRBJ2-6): ETGVTQSPTHLIKTRGQQVTLRCSSQSGHNTVSWYQQALGQGPQFIFQYYREEENGRGNFPPRFSGLQFPNYSSELNVNALELDDSALYLCASSLFRQDSSGANVLTFGAGSRLTVL.

Here the CDR3 DNA reads TGTGCCAGCAGCGGAGGTAGCGGGAGATCGAACACCGGGGAGCTGTTTTTT. Translated: CASSGGSGRSNTGELFF. The chain employs TRBV9 and TRBJ2-2, with TRBD2 matching over 9 bases. Per the germline V gene, CDR1 is SGDLS and CDR2 is YYNGEE. The length of the CDR3 is 17 residues. Trimming removed 3 bases from V and 0 bases from J; junction bases left unmatched: 6.

This CDR3 is CASSNRLAANFYNEQFF. CDR3 sequence (DNA): TGTGCCAGCAGCAATCGACTAGCGGCCAACTTTTACAATGAGCAGTTCTTC. The chain joins TRBV21-1 to TRBJ2-1; TRBD2, the D gene given by the table, was not confirmed from the DNA. TRBV21-1 is termed a pseudogene. The CDR3 has 17 residues.

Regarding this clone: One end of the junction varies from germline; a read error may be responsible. CDR3 region: CASSLKQEGEQFF. Here the CDR3 DNA reads TGTGCTAGCAGCTTGAAACAGGAGGGTGAGCAGTTCTTC. The chain has TRBV7-7 and TRBJ2-1, with TRBD2 as a possible D gene (6 bases). The V gene's germline CDR1 is SSHAT and CDR2 FNYEAQ (reference sequence). The length of the CDR3 is 13 residues.

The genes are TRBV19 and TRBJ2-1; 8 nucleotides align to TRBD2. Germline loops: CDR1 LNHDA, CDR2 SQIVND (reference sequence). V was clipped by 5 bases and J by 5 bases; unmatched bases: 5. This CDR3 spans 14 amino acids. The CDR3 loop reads CASSPSGLNNEQFF. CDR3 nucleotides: TGTGCCAGTAGTCCTAGCGGGTTAAACAATGAGCAGTTCTTC.

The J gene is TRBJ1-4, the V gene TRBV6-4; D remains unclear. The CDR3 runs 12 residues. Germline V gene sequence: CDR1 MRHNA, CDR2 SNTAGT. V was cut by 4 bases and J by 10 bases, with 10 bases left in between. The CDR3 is CASSAPRAKLFF. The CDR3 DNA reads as TGTGCCAGCAGTGCCCCAAGGGCAAAACTGTTTTTT.

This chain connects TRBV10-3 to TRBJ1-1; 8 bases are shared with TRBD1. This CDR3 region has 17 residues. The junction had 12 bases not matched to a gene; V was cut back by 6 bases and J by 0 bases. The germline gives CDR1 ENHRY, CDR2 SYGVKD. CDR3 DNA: TGTGCCATCAGCCCTAACAGGGGGAGAGAAATGAACACTGAAGCTTTCTTT. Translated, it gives CAISPNRGREMNTEAFF.

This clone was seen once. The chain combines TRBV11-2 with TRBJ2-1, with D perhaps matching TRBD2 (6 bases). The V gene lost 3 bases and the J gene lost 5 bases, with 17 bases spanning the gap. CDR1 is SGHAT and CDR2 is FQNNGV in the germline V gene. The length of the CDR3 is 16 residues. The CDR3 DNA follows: TGTGCCAGCAGCTTCGCGGGGCGGGTCACCCACAATGAGCAGTTCTTC. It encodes CASSFAGRVTHNEQFF.

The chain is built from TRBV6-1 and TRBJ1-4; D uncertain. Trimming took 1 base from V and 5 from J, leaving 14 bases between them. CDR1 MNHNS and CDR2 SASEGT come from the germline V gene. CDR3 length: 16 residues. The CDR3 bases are TGTGCCAGCAGTGAAGATGGAGGTGGGTCCAATGAAAAACTGTTTTTT. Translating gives CASSEDGGGSNEKLFF.

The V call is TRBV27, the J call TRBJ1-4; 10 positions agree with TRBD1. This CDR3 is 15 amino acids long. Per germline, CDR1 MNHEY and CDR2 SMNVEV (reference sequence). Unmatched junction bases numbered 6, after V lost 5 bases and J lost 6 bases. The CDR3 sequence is CASSPDRGLYEKLFF. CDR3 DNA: TGTGCCAGCAGTCCGGACAGGGGGTTGTATGAAAAACTGTTTTTT.

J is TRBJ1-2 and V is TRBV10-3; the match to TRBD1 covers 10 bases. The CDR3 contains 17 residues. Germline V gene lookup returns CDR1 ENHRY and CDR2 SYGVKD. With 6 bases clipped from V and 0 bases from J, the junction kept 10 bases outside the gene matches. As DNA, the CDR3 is TGTGCCATCAGCCGAGGCGGGGACAGGGGATCTAACTATGGCTACACCTTC. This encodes CAISRGGDRGSNYGYTF.

The CDR3 bases are TGTGCCAGTTTCTATCTAGGTAAGAATGAGCAGTTCTTC. Translating it yields CASFYLGKNEQFF. This sequence joins TRBV19 and TRBJ2-1; D not certain. The V end was cut by 8 bases, the J end by 7 bases, with 15 bases between. CDR3 length: 13 residues. CDR1 is LNHDA and CDR2 is SQIVND in the germline V gene (reference sequence).

In DNA form, the CDR3 reads TGTGCCAGCAGTTTAATTGGTGGGGTACCCACTGAAGCTTTCTTT. The encoded protein is CASSLIGGVPTEAFF. The gene calls are TRBV27 and TRBJ1-1; D not certain. The germline CDR1 and CDR2 sequences are MNHEY and SMNVEV (reference sequence). The CDR3 is made up of 15 amino acids. V was clipped by 2 bases and J by 4 bases, with 14 bases between them.

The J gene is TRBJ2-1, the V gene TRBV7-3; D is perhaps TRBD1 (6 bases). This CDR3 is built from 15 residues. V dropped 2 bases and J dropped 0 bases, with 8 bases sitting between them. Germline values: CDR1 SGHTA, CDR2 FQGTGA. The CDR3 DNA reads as TGTGCCAGCAGCTTAGGGACAACCTCCTACAATGAGCAGTTCTTC. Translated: CASSLGTTSYNEQFF.

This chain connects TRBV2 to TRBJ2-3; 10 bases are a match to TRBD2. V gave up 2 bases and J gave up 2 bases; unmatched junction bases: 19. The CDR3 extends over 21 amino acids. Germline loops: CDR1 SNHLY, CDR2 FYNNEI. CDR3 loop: CASSEPPLTSGPGGYTDTQYF. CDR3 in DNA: TGTGCCAGCAGTGAACCCCCGCTGACTAGCGGGCCGGGAGGTTACACAGATACGCAGTATTTT.

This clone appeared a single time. The CDR3 region has the DNA TGTGCCATCACCGCATGGCTTAGCGGAAACACAGATACGCAGTATTTT. Translated, it gives CAITAWLSGNTDTQYF. The chain uses TRBV10-3 and TRBJ2-3; D is possibly TRBD2 (6 bases). The CDR3 spans 16 residues. V was trimmed by 7 bases and J by 2 bases, leaving 19 bases between them. Per germline, CDR1 ENHRY and CDR2 SYGVKD.

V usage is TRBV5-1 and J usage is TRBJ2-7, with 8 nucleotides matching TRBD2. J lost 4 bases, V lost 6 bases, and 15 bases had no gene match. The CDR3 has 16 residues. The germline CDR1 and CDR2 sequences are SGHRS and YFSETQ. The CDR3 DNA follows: TGCGCCAGCACGGGTAGCGGGACGAACAAGCATTACGAGCAGTACTTC. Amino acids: CASTGSGTNKHYEQYF.

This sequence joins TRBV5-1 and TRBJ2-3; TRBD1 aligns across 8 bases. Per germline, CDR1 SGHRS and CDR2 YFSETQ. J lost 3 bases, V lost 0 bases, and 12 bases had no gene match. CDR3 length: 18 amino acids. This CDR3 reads CASSLGQGPSPTTDTQYF. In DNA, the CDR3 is TGCGCCAGCAGCTTGGGACAGGGGCCCTCCCCCACAACAGATACGCAGTATTTT.

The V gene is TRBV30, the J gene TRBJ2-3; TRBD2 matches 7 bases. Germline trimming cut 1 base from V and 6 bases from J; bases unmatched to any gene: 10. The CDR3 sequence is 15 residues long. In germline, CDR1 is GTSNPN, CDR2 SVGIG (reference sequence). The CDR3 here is CAWSGGGRGRDTQYF. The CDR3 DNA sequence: TGTGCCTGGAGTGGGGGAGGGCGGGGAAGGGATACGCAGTATTTT.

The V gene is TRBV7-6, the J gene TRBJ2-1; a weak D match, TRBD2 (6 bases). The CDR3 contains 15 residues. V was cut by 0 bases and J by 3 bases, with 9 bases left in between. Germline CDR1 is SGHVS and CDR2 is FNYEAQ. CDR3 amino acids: CASSLASGNYNEQFF. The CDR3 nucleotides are TGTGCCAGCAGCTTAGCTAGCGGAAACTACAATGAGCAGTTCTTC.

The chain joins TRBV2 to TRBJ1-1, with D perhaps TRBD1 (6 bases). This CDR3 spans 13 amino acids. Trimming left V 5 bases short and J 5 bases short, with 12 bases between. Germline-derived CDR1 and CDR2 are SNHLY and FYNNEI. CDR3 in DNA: TGTGCCAGCAGTCTGGGGGGGCAAACTGAAGCTTTCTTT. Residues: CASSLGGQTEAFF.

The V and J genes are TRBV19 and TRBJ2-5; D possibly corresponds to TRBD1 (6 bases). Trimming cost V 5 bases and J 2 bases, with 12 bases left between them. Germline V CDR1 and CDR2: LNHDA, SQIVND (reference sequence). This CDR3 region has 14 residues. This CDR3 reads CASSSGQLQETQYF. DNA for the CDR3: TGTGCCAGTAGTTCCGGACAGCTTCAAGAGACCCAGTACTTC.